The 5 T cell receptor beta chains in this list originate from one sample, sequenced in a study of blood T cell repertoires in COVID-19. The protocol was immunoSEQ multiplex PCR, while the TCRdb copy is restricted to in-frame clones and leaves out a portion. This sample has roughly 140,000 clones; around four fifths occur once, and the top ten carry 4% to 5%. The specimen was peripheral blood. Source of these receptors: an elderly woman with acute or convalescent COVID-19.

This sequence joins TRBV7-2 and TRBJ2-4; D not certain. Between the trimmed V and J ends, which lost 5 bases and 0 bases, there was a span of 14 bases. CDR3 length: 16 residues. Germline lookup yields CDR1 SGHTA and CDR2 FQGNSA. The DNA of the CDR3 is TGTGCCAGCAGCATAAGCTTCATTGTAGCCAAAAACATTCAGTACTTC. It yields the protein CASSISFIVAKNIQYF.

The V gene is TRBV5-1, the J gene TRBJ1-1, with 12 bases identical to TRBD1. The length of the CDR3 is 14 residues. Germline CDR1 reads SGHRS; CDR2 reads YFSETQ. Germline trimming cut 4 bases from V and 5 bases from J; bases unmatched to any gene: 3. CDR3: CASSQGQGATEAFF. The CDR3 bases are TGCGCCAGCAGCCAGGGACAGGGGGCAACTGAAGCTTTCTTT.

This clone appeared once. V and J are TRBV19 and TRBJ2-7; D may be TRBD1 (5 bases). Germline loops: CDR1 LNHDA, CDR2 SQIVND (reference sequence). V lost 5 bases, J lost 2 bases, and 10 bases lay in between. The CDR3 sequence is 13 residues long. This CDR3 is CASSHGRAYEQYF. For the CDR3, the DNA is TGTGCCAGTAGTCACGGCAGGGCCTACGAGCAGTACTTC.

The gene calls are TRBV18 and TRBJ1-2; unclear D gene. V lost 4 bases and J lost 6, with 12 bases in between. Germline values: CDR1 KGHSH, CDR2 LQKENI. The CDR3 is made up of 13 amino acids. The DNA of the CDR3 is TGTGCCAGCTCACTTCGAACGGGGAATGGCTACACCTTC. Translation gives CASSLRTGNGYTF.

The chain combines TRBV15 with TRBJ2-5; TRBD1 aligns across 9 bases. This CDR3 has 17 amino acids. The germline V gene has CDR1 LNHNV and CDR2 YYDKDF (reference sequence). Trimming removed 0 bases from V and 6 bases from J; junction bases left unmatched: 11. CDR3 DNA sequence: TGTGCCACCAGCAGAGATAATCCGGACAGGGGACCGAAGACCCAGTACTTC. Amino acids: CATSRDNPDRGPKTQYF.